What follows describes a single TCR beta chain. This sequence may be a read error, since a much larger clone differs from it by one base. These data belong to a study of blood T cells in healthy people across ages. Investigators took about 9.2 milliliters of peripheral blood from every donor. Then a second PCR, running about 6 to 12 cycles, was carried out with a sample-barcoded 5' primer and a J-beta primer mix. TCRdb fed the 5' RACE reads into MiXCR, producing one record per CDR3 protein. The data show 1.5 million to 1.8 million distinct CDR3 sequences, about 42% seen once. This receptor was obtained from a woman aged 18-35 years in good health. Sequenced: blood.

The CDR3 is CSGGSDPTNYGYTF. The CDR3, as DNA: TGCAGTGGTGGAAGCGACCCTACTAACTATGGCTACACCTTC. V is TRBV20-1 and J is TRBJ1-2; D is ambiguous. Trimming pared 7 bases from V and 0 bases from J, leaving 15 bases between. Germline lookup yields CDR1 DFQATT and CDR2 SNEGSKA (reference sequence). The CDR3 is made up of 14 amino acids.